A single TCR beta chain is shown here with its context. This clonotype has at least ten counts. Its binding antigen is unknown. Base qualities were left out, and no much larger clone turns up one base away. Stable Graves' hyperthyroidism was defined as the absence of progression to ophthalmopathy over 18 months of follow-up. Hyperthyroidism patients were aged 18 to 65 years and newly diagnosed, with disease duration of less than 2 months. Exclusion was applied to patients with uncontrolled infections, other autoimmune diseases, pregnancy or lactation. Diagnoses were established on the basis of clinical symptoms, serum thyroxine and TRAb, thyroid ultrasound, and orbital computed tomography. Total RNA was extracted with Trizol reagent, and quality was checked on an Agilent 2100 Bioanalyzer. The TCR beta CDR3 regions were amplified from RNA transcripts. The first round of RT-PCR for the TCR CDR3 was performed with the HTBI primer set and the Qiagen OneStep RT-PCR kit. The libraries were constructed in a second round of multiplex PCR and then size-selected and purified. Sequencing of the libraries was done on an Illumina HiSeq2000 using paired-end 100 bp reads. In the paper's pipeline: Raw data were processed with SOAPnuke, discarding reads with adapters, uncalled bases, mean Phred below 15, or no exact constant-primer or identifier match. COPE v1.2.5 was used to merge the high-quality paired reads, and each unique nucleotide sequence was defined as a clonotype. MiTCR v1.1 was used to align the clonotypes against IMGT TRBV, TRBD and TRBJ reference segments. The analysis included only V-J combinations with a frequency above 0.0001, which together covered over 98% of the repertoires. A TCS score was defined as the ratio of F50 (clonal expansion) to E x V (chaos), with BLOSUM62-based TCRdist applied between CDR3 peptides within each V-J. Welch's t-statistics and random forest reduced 500 to 550 V-J features to 10 to 15, which were used in a naive Bayes classifier (R e1071). Thyroid-blood repertoire similarity was quantified with the Morisita-Horn index. The public reads were quality trimmed at Q25 with fastp and then assembled into clones with MiXCR by TCRdb, keeping productive beta chains. Rows with a matching CDR3 protein are joined into one entry that keeps the most common DNA and genes. TCRdb, not the original authors, processed these V and J calls. This sample lists fewer than 55,000 distinct CDR3 sequences; roughly half were detected once. The ten biggest clones cover around a third of the sample.

For this chain, trimming is 0 bases at the V end and 6 bases at the J end, and the number of junction bases without a gene match is 6. The CDR3 spans 15 residues, from the cysteine through the phenylalanine. CDR3 DNA only is kept here, 45 bases in frame from base 1. The germline V gene (reference sequence) sets CDR1 to DFQATT and CDR2 to SNEGSKA. These data are taken from a study of T cells in Graves' hyperthyroidism and ophthalmopathy (dated by TCRdb to between 2017 and 2020). Notes on the research overall: A discovery cohort of about 95 patients, 43 with Graves' ophthalmopathy and 55 to 60 with stable Graves' hyperthyroidism, was used to find distinguishing TCR V-J signatures. Prospective prediction of ophthalmopathy was tested in an independent validation cohort consisting of roughly 19 hyperthyroidism patients and approximately 16 patients who later progressed to ophthalmopathy. The 75 to 100 discovery patients were divided at random into training and test sets in a 7:3 ratio. In roughly six Graves' hyperthyroidism patients, the study also compared T-cell repertoires from thyroid tissue with T-cell repertoires from blood. Following sampling, methimazole starting at 30 mg daily was given to hyperthyroidism patients, and high-dose intravenous methylprednisolone was given to ophthalmopathy patients. TCR Vbeta CDR3 sequencing of roughly 140 peripheral blood samples (43 ophthalmopathy, approximately 80 hyperthyroidism and roughly 17 progressor patients) is reported in the paper. Beyond this particular receptor, the publication reports: Most expanded thyroid clonotypes (frequency above 0.001) were also found in blood, which suggests that blood repertoires may mirror thyroid immune responses. In validation, progression to ophthalmopathy was predicted by the model with 70% to 71% sensitivity and roughly 72% specificity, a median of 6.5 months before onset. Ophthalmopathy was separated from stable hyperthyroidism by a 13 V-J signature model, with over 85% sensitivity and around 81% specificity obtained in cross-validation and 80%/75% obtained in testing. Sample size was not statistically predetermined, and blinding of investigators to group allocation was not performed.

This receptor was identified in a man between 18 and 29 years old with Graves' hyperthyroidism. The material sequenced was peripheral blood or thyroid tissue (not recorded which). Recombination linked TRBV20-1 to TRBJ1-5; 9 junctional bases match TRBD1. This receptor carries the CDR3 CSARDLQGARQPQHF. The sequenced DNA is TGCAGTGCTAGAGATCTACAGGGGGCTCGTCAGCCCCAGCATTTT.